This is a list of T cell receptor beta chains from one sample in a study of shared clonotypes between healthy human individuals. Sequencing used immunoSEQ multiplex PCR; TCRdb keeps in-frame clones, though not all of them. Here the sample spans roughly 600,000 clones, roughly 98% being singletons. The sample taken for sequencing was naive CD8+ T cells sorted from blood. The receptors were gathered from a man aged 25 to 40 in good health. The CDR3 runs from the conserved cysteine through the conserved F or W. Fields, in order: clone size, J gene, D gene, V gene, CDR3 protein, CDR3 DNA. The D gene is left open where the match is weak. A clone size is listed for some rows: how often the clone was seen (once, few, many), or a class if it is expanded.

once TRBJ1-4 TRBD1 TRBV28 CASSPRDRGATNEKLFF TGTGCCAGCAGCCCGCGGGACAGGGGTGCAACTAATGAAAAACTGTTTTTT
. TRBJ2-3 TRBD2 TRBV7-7 CASSSGTSRQDTQYF TGTGCCAGCAGCTCGGGGACTAGTCGACAGGATACGCAGTATTTT
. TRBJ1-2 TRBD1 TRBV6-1 CASTNRGDGYTF TGTGCCAGCACAAACAGGGGCGATGGCTACACCTTC
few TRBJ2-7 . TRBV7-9 CASSRPGGPGIYEQYF TGTGCCAGCAGCCGCCCGGGTGGGCCTGGGATCTACGAGCAGTACTTC
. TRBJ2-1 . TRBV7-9 CASSFTGTKNNEQFF TGTGCCAGCAGCTTTACTGGGACAAAGAACAATGAGCAGTTCTTC
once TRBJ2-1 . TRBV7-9 CASSSDLTRSSYNEQFF TGTGCCAGCAGCTCAGATCTCACTAGGAGCTCCTACAATGAGCAGTTCTTC
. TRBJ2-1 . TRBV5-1 CASSLGRGDYEVEQFF TGCGCCAGCAGCTTGGGGAGAGGAGATTATGAGGTGGAGCAGTTCTTC
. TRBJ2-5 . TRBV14 CASSLLDQTQYF TGTGCCAGCAGCCTTCTGGACCAGACCCAGTACTTC
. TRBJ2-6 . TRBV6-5 CAVKLEGGANVLTF TGTGCCGTCAAATTAGAGGGTGGGGCCAACGTCCTGACTTTC
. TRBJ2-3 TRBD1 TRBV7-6 CASSLGVTGISDTQYF TGTGCCAGCAGCTTAGGAGTGACAGGGATATCAGATACGCAGTATTTT
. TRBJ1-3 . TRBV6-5 CASSSYKAYGNTIYF TGTGCCAGCAGCTCCTACAAGGCGTACGGAAACACCATATATTTT
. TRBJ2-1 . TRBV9 CASSAGDNEQFF TGTGCCAGCAGCGCGGGGGATAATGAGCAGTTCTTC
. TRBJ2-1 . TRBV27 CASSFSLYFSNEQFF TGTGCCAGCAGTTTTTCTTTGTACTTTTCCAATGAGCAGTTCTTC
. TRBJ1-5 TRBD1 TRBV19 CASREGAANQPQHF TGTGCCAGTAGGGAGGGGGCCGCCAATCAGCCCCAGCATTTT
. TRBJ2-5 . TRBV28 CASSPIVLEKETQYF TGTGCCAGCAGTCCAATAGTCCTAGAAAAAGAGACCCAGTACTTC
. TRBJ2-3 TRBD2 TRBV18 CASSPRGSREYKDTQYF TGTGCCAGCTCACCACGGGGGTCGCGGGAGTATAAAGATACGCAGTATTTT
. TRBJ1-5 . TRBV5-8 CASSLEGLGSNQPQHF TGTGCCAGCAGCTTGGAGGGGCTAGGAAGCAATCAGCCCCAGCATTTT
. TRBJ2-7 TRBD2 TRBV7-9 CASSLGGRRGEQYF TGTGCCAGCAGCTTAGGCGGTCGGCGGGGGGAGCAGTACTTC
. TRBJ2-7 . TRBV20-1 CSERKSYEQYF TGCAGTGAACGAAAATCCTACGAGCAGTACTTC
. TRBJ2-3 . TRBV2 CASSEWGEVTDTQYF TGTGCCAGCAGTGAGTGGGGTGAGGTGACAGATACGCAGTATTTT
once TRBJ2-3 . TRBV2 CASSEWTSPPTDTQYF TGTGCCAGCAGTGAATGGACCTCTCCCCCCACAGATACGCAGTATTTT
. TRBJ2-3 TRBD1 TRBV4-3 CASSQRQGKTDTQYF TGCGCCAGCAGCCAACGACAGGGGAAAACAGATACGCAGTATTTT
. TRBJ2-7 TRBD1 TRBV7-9 CASSLDGTGAYEQYF TGTGCCAGCAGCTTAGACGGGACAGGGGCCTACGAGCAGTACTTC
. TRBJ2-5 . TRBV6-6 CASTGETQYF TGTGCCAGCACGGGAGAGACCCAGTACTTC
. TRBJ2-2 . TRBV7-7 CASSHGTGELFF TGTGCTAGCAGCCATGGCACCGGGGAGCTGTTTTTT
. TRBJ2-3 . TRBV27 CASSSRWSSTDTQYF TGTGCCAGCAGTTCCAGGTGGTCTAGCACAGATACGCAGTATTTT
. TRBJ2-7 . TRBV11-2 CASSALTRAYEQYF TGTGCCAGCAGCGCGCTCACGAGGGCCTACGAGCAGTACTTC
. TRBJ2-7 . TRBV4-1 CASSQDARELSF TGCGCCAGCAGCCAAGATGCAAGGGAATTGTCCTTC
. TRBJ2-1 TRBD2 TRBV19 CASSIQHSSGLAGGEQFF TGTGCCAGTAGTATCCAACATTCCTCAGGACTAGCGGGAGGTGAGCAGTTCTTC
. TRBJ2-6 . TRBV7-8 CASSSLGGSVGSGANVLTF TGTGCCAGCAGCTCCTTAGGGGGATCGGTAGGATCTGGGGCCAACGTCCTGACTTTC
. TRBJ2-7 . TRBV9 CASTQGILYEQYF TGTGCCAGCACCCAGGGAATACTCTACGAGCAGTACTTC
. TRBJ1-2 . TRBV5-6 CASSFGRSDGYTF TGTGCCAGCAGCTTCGGCAGGTCGGATGGCTACACCTTC
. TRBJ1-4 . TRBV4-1 CASSQDSGSLFF TGCGCCAGCAGCCAAGATTCGGGTTCACTGTTTTTT
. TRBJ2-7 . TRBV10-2 CASSVVEISYEQYF TGCGCCAGCTCGGTGGTGGAGATCTCCTACGAGCAGTACTTC
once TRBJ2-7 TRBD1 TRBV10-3 CAIMGTGDTGPYEQYF TGTGCCATCATGGGGACAGGGGATACGGGACCCTACGAGCAGTACTTC
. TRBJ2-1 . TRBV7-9 CASSRDYNEQFF TGTGCCAGCAGCCGAGACTACAATGAGCAGTTCTTC
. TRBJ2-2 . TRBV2 CASSELSDTGELFF TGTGCCAGCAGTGAACTTTCAGATACCGGGGAGCTGTTTTTT
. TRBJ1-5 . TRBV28 CASSLKGIDQPQHF TGTGCCAGCAGTTTAAAAGGGATCGATCAGCCCCAGCATTTT
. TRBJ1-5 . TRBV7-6 CASSLNLNQPQHF TGTGCCAGCAGCTTAAATCTGAATCAGCCCCAGCATTTT
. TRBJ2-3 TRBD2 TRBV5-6 CASSYGLAGITSTDTQYF TGTGCCAGCAGCTATGGACTAGCGGGTATTACTAGCACAGATACGCAGTATTTT
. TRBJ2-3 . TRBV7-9 CASSFPWGERTDTQYF TGTGCCAGCAGCTTCCCGTGGGGGGAGAGAACAGATACGCAGTATTTT
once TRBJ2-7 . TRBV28 CASSLFRDYEQYF TGTGCCAGCAGTTTATTTCGGGACTACGAGCAGTACTTC
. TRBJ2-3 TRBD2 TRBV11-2 CASSFRGRRTDTQYF TGTGCCAGCAGCTTCCGCGGGAGGAGAACAGATACGCAGTATTTT
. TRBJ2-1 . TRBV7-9 CASRDSQYNEQFF TGTGCCAGTCGGGACTCCCAATACAATGAGCAGTTCTTC
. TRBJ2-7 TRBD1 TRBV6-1 CASSEATTGTSYEQYF TGTGCCAGCAGTGAAGCGACGACAGGGACCTCCTACGAGCAGTACTTC
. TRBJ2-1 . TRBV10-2 CASGIGRDEQFF TGCGCCAGCGGGATCGGACGGGATGAGCAGTTCTTC
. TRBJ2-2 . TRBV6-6 CASSPESGELFF TGTGCCAGCAGCCCAGAAAGCGGGGAGCTGTTTTTT